This T cell receptor (beta chain) emerged from a study of PD-L1 blockade in urothelial cancer (TCRdb year 2017). Broadly, across the study: All patients started therapy around 2014 and received atezolizumab 1,200 mg intravenously every 3 weeks. About 90% of the 29 patients were identified as males with urothelial cancer of bladder origin, and a prior smoking history was reported by 18 of 29 patients. Patients had an ECOG performance status of 0 or 1 and had received between 0 and 3 prior chemotherapy regimens. Blood samples were analyzed at 3 weeks after treatment start (second dose) and at 6 weeks after treatment start. Blood samples gave median yields of about 150,000 T cells and 82,636 unique TCRs, along with a median clonality of 0.080. Somatic, immune and clinical correlates of response to PD-L1 blockade with atezolizumab in urothelial cancer were the focus of an exploratory multi-omic analysis. Pretreatment tumor samples, along with matched peripheral blood serially collected before and after atezolizumab treatment, were subjected to TCR sequencing. Progression-free survival longer than 6 months counted as durable clinical benefit, and TCR features were additionally tested against both progression-free and overall survival. Whole exome sequencing and RNA sequencing of pretreatment tumors were performed alongside TCR sequencing in the same patients. Durable clinical benefit was achieved by nine patients but not by the remaining 20. Under 30 patients had pretreatment blood TCR-seq, 24 had at least one posttreatment blood collection, and 24 had tumor TCR-seq.

A total of 25 to 30 patients with locally advanced or metastatic urothelial carcinoma, treated at Memorial Sloan Kettering on a trial protocol, made up the cohort. Peripheral blood mononuclear cells were collected from each patient pretreatment and during treatment, giving between 1 and 8 total time points per patient. The Qiagen DNeasy Blood extraction kit was used to purify genomic DNA from total PBMCs and tumor samples. PBMCs were collected pretreatment and during treatment and were isolated and stored as previously described. A remark on this clone: No antigen is known for it. It has no much larger one-base neighbor in the sample; base qualities were not kept.

Synthetic TCR analog templates were spiked into each PCR to estimate absolute template abundance from read counts. Using the immunoSEQ assay, TCRbeta CDR3 regions were amplified from genomic DNA with bias-controlled V and J gene primers. Sequencing of rearranged TCRbeta segments was performed at approximately 20X coverage. The authors' pipeline ran thus. Sequencing errors were corrected by clustering, and CDR3s were annotated against IMGT so that V, D and J genes could be assigned. Downstream analyses used only productive TCRbeta rearrangements, leaving out any out-of-frame or stop-codon sequences. Clonality was calculated as one minus the Shannon entropy normalized by the log of the number of unique productive sequences. Clones differing between time points or between blood and tumor were identified using Fisher's exact test with Benjamini-Hochberg correction, with an adjusted p below 0.01 applied as the threshold. The clones in this table, taken by TCRdb from immuneACCESS, are in-frame only. Not every clone is retained; where verified, under half of the shortfall comes from an unresolved V gene, and the cause of the rest is unknown. V, J and clone size reflect that table, while D and trimming were determined from the DNA. This sample has 45,000 to 65,000 clones in its table, and roughly 84% of those were observed once. Together, the top ten hold 5% to 6% of the sample.

CDR3 length: 14 amino acids, cysteine to phenylalanine. Only CDR3 DNA is held: 42 bases, read in frame from base 1. The germline V gene sets CDR1 to MDHEN and CDR2 to SYDVKM. Cut back by 4 bases and 2 bases, the V and J ends lie 9 bases apart. Summary of the overall study and its limitations: Patients with durable benefit showed greater expansion of tumor-associated TCR clones in peripheral blood 3 weeks after starting treatment (n ≈ 23, p = 0.022). Because of the small sample size (n ≈ 27) and the many exploratory analyses performed, the results are intended to be regarded as hypothesis-generating. A pretreatment peripheral blood TCR clonality below the median was linked to improved progression-free and overall survival.

The sequence joins TRBV28 to TRBJ2-1, and the D gene may be TRBD2, 5 bases matching. This sample comprised PBMCs, obtained around atezolizumab (anti-PD-L1) treatment. The receptor's source is a man between 35 and 55 years old with urothelial cancer. The CDR3 has the sequence CASSSMGAYNEQFF. The nucleotides are TGTGCCAGCAGTTCCATGGGAGCCTACAATGAGCAGTTCTTC.